The 9 T cell receptor beta chains in this list originate from one sample, sequenced in a study of T cell responses to AZD1222 COVID-19 vaccine. Generated by immunoSEQ multiplex PCR, the TCRdb table keeps only in-frame clones and is missing some. The table shows 180,000 or so clones, with about 90% occurring only once. Sequences were derived from peripheral blood, sampled 28 days after the second AZD1222 dose. These receptors were taken from an adult who received the AZD1222 COVID-19 vaccine.

J is TRBJ1-1 and V is TRBV7-9; D remains ambiguous. Germline V gene lookup returns CDR1 SEHNR and CDR2 FQNEAQ (reference sequence). The CDR3 is 13 residues long. The V and J ends lost 7 bases and 1 base respectively, with 10 bases between them. CDR3 residues: CASNLQGNTEAFF. CDR3 in DNA: TGTGCCAGCAATCTGCAAGGGAACACTGAAGCTTTCTTT.

V usage is TRBV11-2 and J usage is TRBJ2-7, with no clear D. The germline V gene has CDR1 SGHAT and CDR2 FQNNGV. This CDR3 is 15 amino acids long. Trimming removed 1 base at V and 2 bases at J, with 12 bases between. The CDR3 DNA reads as TGTGCCAGCAGCTTAGCCAGATCTCGCGCCTACGAGCAGTACTTC. Its protein is CASSLARSRAYEQYF.

This CDR3 is CASSQAGPGYEQYF. The CDR3 nucleotides are TGCGCCAGCAGCCAGGCGGGGCCGGGATACGAGCAGTACTTC. This rearrangement joins TRBV4-3 to TRBJ2-7, with D tentatively TRBD2 (6 bases). The CDR3 sequence is 14 residues long. Trimming left V 3 bases short and J 4 bases short, with 13 bases between. CDR1 is LGHNA and CDR2 is YSLEER in the germline V gene.

The gene calls are TRBV27 and TRBJ1-2; possibly TRBD1 for D (5 bases). Germline CDR1 and CDR2: MNHEY and SMNVEV (reference sequence). The CDR3 totals 13 residues. Trimming removed 10 bases at V and 4 bases at J, with 16 bases between. CDR3 DNA: TGTGCCACCCCCCCCGGACACCGCTATGGCTACACCTTC. This sequence encodes CATPPGHRYGYTF.

The chain joins TRBV5-1 to TRBJ2-7; 11 bases align to TRBD1. Trimming removed 2 bases from V and 2 bases from J; junction bases left unmatched: 3. CDR1 and CDR2 from the germline V gene are SGHRS and YFSETQ. This CDR3 is 15 amino acids long. CDR3 residues: CASSLGTGGTYEQYF. The CDR3 DNA reads TGCGCCAGCAGCTTAGGGACAGGGGGAACCTACGAGCAGTACTTC.

The J gene is TRBJ1-4, the V gene TRBV3-1 (or the pseudogene TRBV3-2); TRBD1 matches at 7 bases. The V gene end was trimmed by 3 bases and the J gene end by 0 bases; junction bases not matched to a gene: 10. Germline V gives CDR1 LGHDT, CDR2 YNNKEL (reference sequence). CDR3 length: 18 residues. Written as DNA, the CDR3 is TGTGCCAGCAGCCAGAGGAGGGGGCCCTGGGCAACTAATGAAAAACTGTTTTTT. This codes for CASSQRRGPWATNEKLFF.

This chain connects TRBV27 to TRBJ2-7; D possibly uses TRBD1 or TRBD2 (5 bases each). This CDR3 is 13 amino acids long. The V gene's germline CDR1 is MNHEY and CDR2 SMNVEV (reference sequence). The V and J ends lost 2 bases and 6 bases respectively, with 11 bases between them. The CDR3 DNA reads TGTGCCAGCAGTTTACGGGGCCGCGGCGAGCAGTACTTC. Its translation: CASSLRGRGEQYF.

The chain couples TRBV11-2 to TRBJ2-1, with a weak D call TRBD1 (6 bases). V lost 1 base and J lost 4, with 14 bases in between. This CDR3 comprises 16 residues. Germline V gene lookup returns CDR1 SGHAT and CDR2 FQNNGV. The CDR3 coding sequence is TGTGCCAGCAGCTTAGTTGGGGGCGCCATTTACAATGAGCAGTTCTTC. Encoded protein: CASSLVGGAIYNEQFF.

The genes are TRBV11-3 and TRBJ2-1; TRBD2 matches at 7 bases. V shed 1 base and J 0 bases; nucleotides not matched to a gene: 0. There are 15 residues in the CDR3. CDR1 is SGHNT, CDR2 YENEEA, per germline. Written as DNA, the CDR3 is TGTGCCAGCAGCTTAGGCGGGAGCTCCTACAATGAGCAGTTCTTC. Protein: CASSLGGSSYNEQFF.